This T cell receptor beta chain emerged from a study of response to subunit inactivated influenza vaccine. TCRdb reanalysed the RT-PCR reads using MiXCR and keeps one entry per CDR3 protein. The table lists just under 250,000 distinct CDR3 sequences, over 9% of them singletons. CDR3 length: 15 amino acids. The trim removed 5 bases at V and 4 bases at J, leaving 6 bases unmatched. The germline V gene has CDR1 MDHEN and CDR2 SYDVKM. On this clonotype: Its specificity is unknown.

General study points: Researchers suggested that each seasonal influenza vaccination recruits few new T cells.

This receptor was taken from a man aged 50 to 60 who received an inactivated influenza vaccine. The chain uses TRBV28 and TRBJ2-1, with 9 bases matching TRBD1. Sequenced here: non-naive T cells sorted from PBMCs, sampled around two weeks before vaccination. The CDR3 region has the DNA TGTGCCAGCAGTCCTCGACAGGGGGAGTACAATGAGCAGTTCTTC. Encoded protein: CASSPRQGEYNEQFF.